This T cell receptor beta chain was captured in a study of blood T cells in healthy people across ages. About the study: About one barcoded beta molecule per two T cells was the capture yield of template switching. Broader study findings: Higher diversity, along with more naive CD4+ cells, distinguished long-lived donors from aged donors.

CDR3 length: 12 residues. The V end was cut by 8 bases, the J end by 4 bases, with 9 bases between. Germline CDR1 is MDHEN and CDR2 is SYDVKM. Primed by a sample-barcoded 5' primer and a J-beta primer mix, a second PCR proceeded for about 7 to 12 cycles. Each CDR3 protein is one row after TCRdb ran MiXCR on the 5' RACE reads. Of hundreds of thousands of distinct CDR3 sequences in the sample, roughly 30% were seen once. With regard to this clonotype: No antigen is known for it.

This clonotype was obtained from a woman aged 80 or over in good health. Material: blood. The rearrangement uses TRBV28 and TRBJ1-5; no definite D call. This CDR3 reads CASLVGNQPQHF. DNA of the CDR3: TGTGCCAGCCTTGTTGGGAATCAGCCCCAGCATTTT.